A single sample gave rise to the 27 T cell receptor beta chains below, sequenced in a study of T cells in tuberculosis. Here immunoSEQ multiplex PCR was the method, and the copy in TCRdb shows in-frame clones only, minus some. The sample carries 44,000 or so clones, 90% to 95% recorded once. What was sequenced was PBMCs. Every receptor here comes from a donor aged 5 to 30 with latent tuberculosis or without tuberculosis infection.

The chain uses TRBV5-1 and TRBJ1-1; D possibly corresponds to TRBD1 (6 bases). The germline V and J ends were trimmed by 0 bases and 12 bases, with 15 bases remaining between them. Germline V gene data show CDR1 as SGHRS and CDR2 as YFSETQ. The CDR3 has 13 amino acids. CDR3: CASSLGDRSVTFF. CDR3 DNA sequence: TGCGCCAGCAGCTTGGGAGACAGGTCCGTGACTTTCTTT.

This chain joins TRBV30 and TRBJ1-1; D gene unclear. Germline assignment: CDR1 GTSNPN and CDR2 SVGIG (reference sequence). With 3 bases removed from V and 4 bases from J, the gap between germline ends came to 18 bases. CDR3 length equals 15 residues. The CDR3 protein is CAWSQSPRFGTEAFF. As DNA, the CDR3 is TGTGCCTGGAGCCAAAGTCCGCGGTTCGGCACTGAAGCTTTCTTT. The full variable domain, its missing parts supplied by reference TRBV30 and TRBJ1-1, is SQTIHQWPATLVQPVGSPLSLECTVEGTSNPNLYWYRQAAGRGLQLLFYSVGIGQISSEVPQNLSASRPQDRQFILSSKKLLLSDSGFYLCAWSQSPRFGTEAFFGQGTRLTVV.

The chain has TRBV5-6 and TRBJ2-3, with D hard to call. Trimming pared 7 bases from V and 3 bases from J, leaving 6 bases between. CDR1 SGHDT and CDR2 YYEEEE come from the germline V gene. The length of the CDR3 is 11 residues. The CDR3 DNA sequence: TGTGCCAGCGGCCAGACAGATACGCAGTATTTT. It specifies CASGQTDTQYF.

In its sample, this clone was seen once. The chain links TRBV21-1 to TRBJ2-2; TRBD2 is the table's D call and was not checked against the DNA. TRBV21-1 counts as a pseudogene. The CDR3 covers 15 residues. The CDR3 here is CASSRVAGDPGELFF. The CDR3 DNA reads TGTGCCAGCAGCAGAGTAGCGGGAGACCCCGGGGAGCTGTTTTTT.

This sequence joins TRBV6-1 and TRBJ2-7; 10 nucleotides align to TRBD1. The CDR3 sequence is 15 residues long. V dropped 6 bases and J dropped 4; count of bases not matched to a gene: 9. Germline-derived CDR1 and CDR2 are MNHNS and SASEGT. The CDR3 DNA reads as TGTGCCAGCAGCATAAACCGGGACAGGGGATACGAGCAGTACTTC. Protein: CASSINRDRGYEQYF.

The CDR3 sequence is CASSPLGANYGYTF. CDR3 bases: TGTGCCAGCAGCCCCCTAGGAGCTAACTATGGCTACACCTTC. J is TRBJ1-2 and V is TRBV5-6; the D is unclear. This CDR3 spans 14 amino acids. V was trimmed by 4 bases and J by 0 bases, leaving 10 bases between them. Germline values: CDR1 SGHDT, CDR2 YYEEEE.

V and J are TRBV11-3 and TRBJ2-7, with 11 positions matching TRBD1. The germline V gene has CDR1 SGHNT and CDR2 YENEEA. The ends lost 1 base at V and 6 bases at J; junction bases unmatched: 11. This CDR3 spans 17 amino acids. The CDR3 nucleotides are TGTGCCAGCAGCTTAGTTCTAGGTGGACAGGGGGCCGGCGAGCAGTACTTC. This translates into CASSLVLGGQGAGEQYF.

The chain links TRBV6-1 to TRBJ2-7, with TRBD2 as a possible D gene (6 bases). This CDR3 is 15 amino acids long. Germline values: CDR1 MNHNS, CDR2 SASEGT. Trimming removed 8 bases at V and 2 bases at J, with 19 bases between. The CDR3 DNA is TGTGCCAGCTGCCCTCGGGACTCTTGGACCTACGAGCAGTACTTC. Encoded protein: CASCPRDSWTYEQYF.

The rearrangement uses TRBV27 and TRBJ1-2, with a tentative D call TRBD1 (5 bases). Trimming removed 6 bases at V and 0 bases at J, with 20 bases between. Germline V gene lookup returns CDR1 MNHEY and CDR2 SMNVEV (reference sequence). The CDR3 has 17 residues. As DNA, the CDR3 is TGTGCCAGCAGCTCTACTCATCAGGGAATATCTAACTATGGCTACACCTTC. This gives the protein CASSSTHQGISNYGYTF.

V gene TRBV7-2 combines with J gene TRBJ1-5; 7 nucleotides match TRBD1. CDR3 length: 13 amino acids. CDR1 is SGHTA and CDR2 is FQGNSA in the germline V gene. The V segment lost 5 bases and the J segment 7 bases; nucleotides outside the gene matches: 5. CDR3 amino acids: CASSRAGGQPQHF. DNA for the CDR3: TGTGCCAGCAGCAGGGCAGGGGGACAGCCCCAGCATTTT. The full variable domain, rest sourced from reference TRBV7-2 and TRBJ1-5, is GAGVSQSPSNKVTEKGKDVELRCDPISGHTALYWYRQSLGQGLEFLIYFQGNSAPDKSGLPSDRFSAERTGGSVSTLTIQRTQQEDSAVYLCASSRAGGQPQHFGDGTRLSIL.

This clone was seen a single time. The J gene is TRBJ1-1, the V gene TRBV29-1, with 8 bases that match TRBD1. V lost 5 bases and J lost 0; bases outside the gene matches: 8. The CDR3 contains 15 residues. Germline CDR1 and CDR2: SQVTM and ANQGSEA. Here the CDR3 reads CSVIGQGWMNTEAFF. CDR3 sequence (DNA): TGCAGCGTTATAGGACAGGGTTGGATGAACACTGAAGCTTTCTTT.

This chain links TRBV27 with TRBJ2-3; TRBD1 matches at 7 bases. Germline CDR1 MNHEY, CDR2 SMNVEV (reference sequence). This CDR3 contains 18 residues. The V gene end was trimmed by 4 bases and the J gene end by 0 bases; junction bases not matched to a gene: 13. The CDR3 spells CASSSNLGQGVSTDTQYF. CDR3 DNA sequence: TGTGCCAGCAGTTCAAATCTAGGGCAGGGGGTTAGCACAGATACGCAGTATTTT.

Only one count was recorded for this clone. The chain combines TRBV13 with TRBJ2-1, with D uncertain. From germline, CDR1 is PRHDT and CDR2 FYEKMQ (reference sequence). The CDR3 spans 12 residues. Deletions cut 5 bases from V and 5 bases from J, with 7 bases between. DNA of the CDR3: TGTGCCAGCAGCCCTACTCACAATGAGCAGTTCTTC. It translates to CASSPTHNEQFF. The full variable domain, with the rest looked up from reference TRBV13 and TRBJ2-1, is AAGVIQSPRHLIKEKRETATLKCYPIPRHDTVYWYQQGPGQDPQFLISFYEKMQSDKGSIPDRFSAQQFSDYHSELNMSSLELGDSALYFCASSPTHNEQFFGPGTRLTVL.

The V call is TRBV9, the J call TRBJ1-1, with D tentatively TRBD1 (6 bases). The CDR3 consists of 19 residues. V gave up 1 base and J gave up 5 bases, with 27 bases separating them. CDR1 and CDR2 from the germline V gene are SGDLS and YYNGEE. In DNA, the CDR3 is TGTGCCAGCAGCGTATCCCTTTCCGTCCAGGGGTTGGGGGGGACTGAAGCTTTCTTT. Its translation: CASSVSLSVQGLGGTEAFF. The whole variable domain, filled in from reference TRBV9 and TRBJ1-1, reads DSGVTQTPKHLITATGQRVTLRCSPRSGDLSVYWYQQSLDQGLQFLIQYYNGEERAKGNILERFSAQQFPDLHSELNLSSLELGDSALYFCASSVSLSVQGLGGTEAFFGQGTRLTVV.

The rearrangement links TRBV10-3 to TRBJ1-2, with 7 bases that match TRBD1. Looked up from germline, CDR1 is ENHRY and CDR2 is SYGVKD. The CDR3 has 13 residues. Germline trimming cut 8 bases from V and 6 bases from J; bases unmatched to any gene: 9. CDR3 sequence: CAIGVGTVDGYTF. CDR3 DNA sequence: TGTGCCATCGGCGTGGGGACAGTCGATGGCTACACCTTC.

The rearrangement joins TRBV19 to TRBJ1-1; 7 bases align to TRBD1. Per the germline V gene, CDR1 is LNHDA and CDR2 is SQIVND (reference sequence). The V segment lost 4 bases and the J segment 3 bases; nucleotides outside the gene matches: 5. This CDR3 is built from 14 residues. CDR3 region: CASSTQGEYTEAFF. The CDR3, as DNA: TGTGCCAGTAGTACTCAGGGGGAATACACTGAAGCTTTCTTT.

The gene calls are TRBV7-5 and TRBJ2-1; the table's D call, TRBD2, was not checked against the DNA. TRBV7-5 has pseudogene status. CDR3 size: 13 residues. The CDR3 reads CDRVREGVNEQFF. CDR3 DNA sequence: TGTGACAGAGTCCGGGAGGGGGTCAATGAGCAGTTCTTC.

The rearrangement links TRBV7-8 to TRBJ1-1, with TRBD1 identical over 8 bases. Germline loops: CDR1 SGHVS, CDR2 FQNEAQ. The CDR3 length is 14 residues. V was pared by 4 bases and J by 2 bases, with 3 bases of the junction left unmatched. The CDR3 region has the DNA TGTGCCAGCAGCTCCACAGGGGGAAACACTGAAGCTTTCTTT. Its translation: CASSSTGGNTEAFF.

This chain links TRBV28 with TRBJ2-6, with 8 positions matching TRBD1. There are 15 residues in the CDR3. From germline, CDR1 is MDHEN and CDR2 SYDVKM. V dropped 4 bases and J dropped 2; count of bases not matched to a gene: 1. CDR3 nucleotide sequence: TGTGCCAGCAGTTCACAGGGGGCTGGGGCCAACGTCCTGACTTTC. Protein sequence: CASSSQGAGANVLTF. The full variable domain, its missing parts supplied by reference TRBV28 and TRBJ2-6, is DVKVTQSSRYLVKRTGEKVFLECVQDMDHENMFWYRQDPGLGLRLIYFSYDVKMKEKGDIPEGYSVSREKKERFSLILESASTNQTSMYLCASSSQGAGANVLTFGAGSRLTVL.

The V gene is TRBV11-2, the J gene TRBJ2-1; 10 bases are shared with TRBD2. From germline, CDR1 is SGHAT and CDR2 FQNNGV. This CDR3 spans 17 amino acids. After removal of 3 bases from V and 7 bases from J, the junction contained 12 bases not matched to a gene. The CDR3 DNA follows: TGTGCCAGCAGCTTGTTAGCGGGAGGCCTGGGCCATAATGAGCAGTTCTTC. As protein: CASSLLAGGLGHNEQFF.

The gene calls are TRBV19 and TRBJ1-5; D not resolved. V was clipped by 4 bases and J by 0 bases, with 13 bases between them. Germline assignment: CDR1 LNHDA and CDR2 SQIVND (reference sequence). CDR3 length: 16 residues. This CDR3 is CASSTRHTYSNQPQHF. DNA of the CDR3: TGTGCCAGTAGTACCCGACACACCTATAGCAATCAGCCCCAGCATTTT.

The chain recombines TRBV6-5 with TRBJ1-5, with D unclear. Trimming stripped 6 bases from V and 0 bases from J, with 6 bases between. The CDR3 has 13 amino acids. Per germline, CDR1 MNHEY and CDR2 SVGAGI. The CDR3 DNA is TGTGCCAGCAGCCCCTATAGCAATCAGCCCCAGCATTTT. It codes for CASSPYSNQPQHF.

The rearrangement joins TRBV11-2 to TRBJ1-1; 10 bases fit TRBD1. The CDR3 runs 16 residues. Germline CDR1 reads SGHAT; CDR2 reads FQNNGV. V shed 0 bases and J 6 bases; nucleotides not matched to a gene: 7. The CDR3 spells CASSLEGQGGFAEAFF. For the CDR3, the DNA is TGTGCCAGCAGCTTAGAAGGACAGGGGGGATTTGCTGAAGCTTTCTTT.

This chain joins TRBV5-6 and TRBJ1-1; no clear D. The CDR3 totals 14 residues. From germline, CDR1 is SGHDT and CDR2 YYEEEE. V was clipped by 0 bases and J by 3 bases, with 9 bases between them. In DNA, the CDR3 is TGTGCCAGCAGCTTGGCTGAGGGCTACACTGAAGCTTTCTTT. It codes for CASSLAEGYTEAFF.

The chain carries TRBV6-5 and TRBJ1-4; 8 bases line up with TRBD1. V was clipped by 1 base and J by 8 bases; unmatched bases: 3. Germline lookup yields CDR1 MNHEY and CDR2 SVGAGI. The CDR3 has 14 amino acids. The CDR3 DNA reads as TGTGCCAGCAGTTACTGGCACAGGGGGGAAAAACTGTTTTTT. Translating gives CASSYWHRGEKLFF.

CDR3 bases: TGTGCCAGCAGCTTAGTAGGAAGCCGGGGCACCGGGGAGCTGTTTTTT. Encoded protein: CASSLVGSRGTGELFF. J is TRBJ2-2 and V is TRBV11-2, with D possibly being TRBD2 (5 bases). The CDR3 totals 16 residues. Between the trimmed V and J ends, which lost 1 base and 4 bases, there was a span of 13 bases. CDR1 and CDR2 (germline): SGHAT, FQNNGV.

The chain links TRBV5-1 to TRBJ1-5, with a possible D match to TRBD1 (5 bases). This CDR3 region has 13 residues. Trimming shortened V by 4 bases and J by 7 bases, and 12 bases separated the two germline ends. Germline loops: CDR1 SGHRS, CDR2 YFSETQ. The CDR3: CASSPGGGQPQHF. The CDR3, as DNA: TGCGCCAGCAGCCCCGGGGGGGGACAGCCCCAGCATTTT.